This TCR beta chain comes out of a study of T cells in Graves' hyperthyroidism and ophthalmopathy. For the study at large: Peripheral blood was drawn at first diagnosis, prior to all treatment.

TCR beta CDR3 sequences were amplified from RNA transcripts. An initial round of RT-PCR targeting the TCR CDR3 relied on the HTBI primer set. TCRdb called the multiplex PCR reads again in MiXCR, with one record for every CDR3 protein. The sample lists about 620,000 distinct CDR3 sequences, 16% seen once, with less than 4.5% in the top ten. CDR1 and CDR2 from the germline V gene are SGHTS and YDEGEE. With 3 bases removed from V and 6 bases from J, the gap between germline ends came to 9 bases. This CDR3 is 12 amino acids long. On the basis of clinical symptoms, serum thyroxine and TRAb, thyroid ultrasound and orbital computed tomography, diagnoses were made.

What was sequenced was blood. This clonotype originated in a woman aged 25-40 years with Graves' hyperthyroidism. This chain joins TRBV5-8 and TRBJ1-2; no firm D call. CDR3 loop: CASSSLGDGYTF. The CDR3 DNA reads TGTGCCAGCAGCTCGCTAGGCGATGGCTACACCTTC.